This T cell receptor (beta chain) originates from a study of CD8 T cells in Susac syndrome. Study conclusions and caveats: As the study acknowledged, the number of individuals who were part of its TCR sequencing and HLA analysis was relatively small.

The multiple sclerosis controls were treatment-naive patients, and their relapsing-remitting disease was stable or active. This CDR3 spans 15 amino acids. Per germline, CDR1 SGHRS and CDR2 YFSETQ. V was trimmed by 0 bases and J by 4 bases, leaving 10 bases between them. For this clonotype: Its antigen is currently unknown.

The authors reverse transcribed roughly 0.5 to 1 ug RNA with random hexamers. By means of immunoSEQ multiplex PCR, TCR beta CDR3 spanning 54 Vbeta and 13 Jbeta underwent amplification. TCRdb re-derived calls from the immunoSEQ multiplex PCR reads in MiXCR, one entry per CDR3 protein. This table holds roughly 330,000 distinct CDR3 sequences, 90% to 95% found once. This chain uses TRBV5-1 with TRBJ2-2; D is uncertain. The specimen was CD4+ T cells from PBMCs. The sequence was obtained from a human donor with multiple sclerosis. This chain's CDR3 is CASSLEGRGTGELFF. DNA of the CDR3: TGCGCCAGCAGCTTGGAGGGCCGAGGCACCGGGGAGCTGTTTTTT.